This TCR beta chain comes out of a study of OX40 agonist ivuxolimab in advanced cancers. No patient had autoimmune disease or received systemic immunosuppression. This CDR3 has 14 residues. TCRdb keeps only in-frame clones here, not all; method: immunoSEQ multiplex PCR. The table lists about 71,000 clones, around 80% of them singletons. This sequence originates from an adult with an advanced solid tumor such as melanoma, head and neck, liver or kidney cancer. Sequencing was performed on CD4+ or CD8+ T cells sorted from blood, taken in a trial of the OX40 agonist ivuxolimab. The rearrangement links TRBV21-1 to TRBJ2-1; TRBD1 is the table's D call, not checked against the DNA. TRBV21-1 corresponds to a pseudogene. CDR3 DNA: TGTGCCAGCACCCAAGCCGGGACAGGGTACGAGCAGTTCTTC. The encoded protein is CASTQAGTGYEQFF.